Given below is one TCR beta chain in context. These data belong to a study of blood T cell repertoires in COVID-19. Unmatched junction bases numbered 17, after V lost 4 bases and J lost 7 bases. Germline CDR1 SGHDN, CDR2 FVKESK. The CDR3 consists of 18 residues. Original methodology: Quantification of nucleated cells was approximated via reference gene primer amplification. Using immunoSEQ multiplex PCR, the repertoire was profiled, and TCRdb retains in-frame clones only, with some absent. V, J and clone size reflect that table, while D and trimming were determined from the DNA. The sample lists hundreds of thousands of clones; 80% to 90% were seen once.

Sequences were obtained from peripheral blood. The chain couples TRBV14 to TRBJ2-4; 9 nucleotides agree with TRBD2. The TCR was taken from a woman of 80 years or more with active or convalescent COVID-19. CDR3 loop: CASSPSQAAGGPGNIQYF. The CDR3, as DNA: TGTGCCAGCAGCCCCTCACAGGCGGCGGGGGGGCCTGGGAACATTCAGTACTTC.